The clone carrying this T cell receptor beta chain was seen a handful of times. What it binds is unknown. The data originate from a study of identical twins. TCRdb independently ran MiXCR on the 5' RACE reads; one entry per CDR3 protein. Of about 520,000 distinct CDR3 sequences listed, about 20% are singletons. Whole-study findings and limits: The abundant beta clonotypes from cord blood had fewer insertions, and memory repertoires had none of this.

This sample also appeared in a second study, on T cells expressing NK-cell markers.

Source material: CD4+ T cells sorted from blood. The clonotype originates from a woman aged 18-29 years in good health.

The CDR3 DNA sequence: TGCGCCAGCAGCTTGGACCAGGGGGCGGCCTACGAGCAGTACTTC. Its translation: CASSLDQGAAYEQYF. V usage is TRBV5-1 and J usage is TRBJ2-7; 8 bases align to TRBD1. CDR1 is SGHRS, CDR2 YFSETQ, per germline. The CDR3 is 15 amino acids. After removal of 0 bases from V and 2 bases from J, the junction contained 4 bases not matched to a gene.